Reported below is one TCR beta chain. This sample was taken from a study of blood T cell repertoires in COVID-19. Background on the study: The United States, Italy and Spain supplied acute and convalescent COVID-19 samples. Sample material is recorded as cDNA or gDNA derived from T cells, B-cell-depleted T cells, or PBMCs.

Germline values: CDR1 SGHDN, CDR2 FVKESK. The V end lost 3 bases, the J end lost 2 bases, and 16 bases lay between the germline ends. There are 17 residues in the CDR3. Assay: immunoSEQ multiplex PCR; the TCRdb copy retains only in-frame clones and omits some. This sample carries 200,000 to 250,000 clones, around 90% of them seen once, and the ten largest clones take 1.5%. The TCR comes from a man younger than 35 with active or convalescent COVID-19. The specimen was peripheral blood. V usage is TRBV14 and J usage is TRBJ2-2; possibly TRBD2 for D (5 bases). This chain's CDR3 is CASSHHPGIGNTGELFF. The CDR3 coding sequence is TGTGCCAGCAGCCATCATCCGGGGATAGGAAACACCGGGGAGCTGTTTTTT. Using reference TRBV14 and TRBJ2-2 for the parts outside the CDR3, the full variable domain is EAGVTQFPSHSVIEKGQTVTLRCDPISGHDNLYWYRRVMGKEIKFLLHFVKESKQDESGMPNNRFLAERTGGTYSTLKVQPAELEDSGVYFCASSHHPGIGNTGELFFGEGSRLTVL.